This entry describes one T cell receptor beta chain. Germline CDR1 is SGHRS and CDR2 is YFSETQ. Trimming cost V 3 bases and J 0 bases; bases outside gene matches: 8. This CDR3 comprises 18 residues. The data stem from a study of naive CD8 T cells in extremely preterm neonates. Without labor or membrane rupture, elective cesareans at roughly 37-42 weeks supplied term cord blood. Repertoires were generated with immunoSEQ multiplex PCR, while TCRdb's copy carries only in-frame clones and drops some. The data show about 6,100 clones, with under 99% seen just once and just over 0.4% held by the top ten. Sequencing used naive CD8+ T cells from cord blood. This chain connects TRBV5-1 to TRBJ2-3, with 12 nucleotides matching TRBD2. The TCR sequence derives from a newborn in good health. CDR3: CASSSFLAGGSSTDTQYF. The CDR3 DNA reads TGCGCCAGCAGCTCCTTTCTAGCGGGGGGGTCTAGCACAGATACGCAGTATTTT.